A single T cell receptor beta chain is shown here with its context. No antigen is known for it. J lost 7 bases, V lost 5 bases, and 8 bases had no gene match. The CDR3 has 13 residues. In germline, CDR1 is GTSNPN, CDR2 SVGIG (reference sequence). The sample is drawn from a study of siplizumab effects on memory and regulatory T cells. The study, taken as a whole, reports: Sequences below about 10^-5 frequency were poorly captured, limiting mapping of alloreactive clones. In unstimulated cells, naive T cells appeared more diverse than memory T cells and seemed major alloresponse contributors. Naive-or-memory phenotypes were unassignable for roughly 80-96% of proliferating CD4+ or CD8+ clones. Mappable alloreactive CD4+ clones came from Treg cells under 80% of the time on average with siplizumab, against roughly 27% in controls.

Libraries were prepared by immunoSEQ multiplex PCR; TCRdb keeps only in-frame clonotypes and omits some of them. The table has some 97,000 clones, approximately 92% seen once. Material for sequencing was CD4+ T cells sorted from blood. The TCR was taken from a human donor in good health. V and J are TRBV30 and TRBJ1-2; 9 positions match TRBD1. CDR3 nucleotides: TGTGCCTGGTCCGCGGACAGGGGAAGTGGCTACACCTTC. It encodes CAWSADRGSGYTF.